The 18 T cell receptor beta chains presented below share a single source sample, sequenced in a study of T cells in Graves' hyperthyroidism and ophthalmopathy. What was amplified from RNA transcripts were TCR beta CDR3 regions. Initially, a first-round RT-PCR of the TCR CDR3 employed the HTBI primer set. TCRdb re-called the multiplex PCR reads through MiXCR, storing one row per CDR3 protein. Of approximately 590,000 distinct CDR3 sequences listed, 15% to 18% were seen once; the top ten hold about 7%. Sequenced sample: blood. These receptors originate from a woman aged 25 to 39 with Graves' hyperthyroidism.

This clonotype was observed at least ten times. This chain links TRBV6-1 with TRBJ2-7, with 7 bases that match TRBD1. The CDR3 is 14 residues long. Germline V gives CDR1 MNHNS, CDR2 SASEGT. Trimming took 1 base from V and 7 from J; bases not matched to a gene: 7. The CDR3 sequence is CASSEVEGAGEQYF. In DNA form, the CDR3 reads TGTGCCAGCAGTGAAGTAGAGGGGGCAGGGGAGCAGTACTTC.

The DNA for the CDR3 is TGTGCCAGCAGTAAGAGGTGGAATTCCTACGAGCAGTACTTC. This encodes CASSKRWNSYEQYF. The chain recombines TRBV2 with TRBJ2-7, with unresolved D. The V and J ends lost 5 bases and 1 base respectively, with 12 bases between them. Looked up from germline, CDR1 is SNHLY and CDR2 is FYNNEI. The CDR3 is 14 residues long.

This clonotype was counted ten times or more. The chain couples TRBV27 to TRBJ2-1; D might be TRBD1 (6 bases). Germline-derived CDR1 and CDR2 are MNHEY and SMNVEV (reference sequence). The germline V and J ends were trimmed by 7 bases and 4 bases, with 17 bases remaining between them. The CDR3 extends over 15 amino acids. CDR3 sequence: CASTRQGSLYNEQFF. CDR3 nucleotide sequence: TGTGCCAGCACCCGTCAGGGGAGCTTATACAATGAGCAGTTCTTC.

This clonotype was detected many times. The chain joins TRBV6-1 to TRBJ2-3; D is possibly TRBD1 (5 bases). This CDR3 contains 14 residues. V shed 5 bases and J shed 2 bases, with 11 bases lying between them. Germline loops: CDR1 MNHNS, CDR2 SASEGT. CDR3 bases: TGTGCCAGCAGTTCGACCAGGGTCACAGATACGCAGTATTTT. It yields the protein CASSSTRVTDTQYF.

This clonotype appeared many times. V and J are TRBV9 and TRBJ1-2; weak D call: TRBD1 (5 bases). Germline values: CDR1 SGDLS, CDR2 YYNGEE. CDR3 length: 16 residues. V lost 3 bases, J lost 0 bases, and 15 bases lay in between. This CDR3 reads CASSERLDSSNYGYTF. The CDR3 DNA sequence: TGTGCCAGCAGCGAACGATTAGACAGCTCTAACTATGGCTACACCTTC.

A word on this clonotype: One end of the junction does not line up with germline, which may come from a read error. V gene TRBV6-1 combines with J gene TRBJ1-2; D perhaps matches TRBD1 (5 bases). This CDR3 has 15 amino acids. Germline-derived CDR1 and CDR2 are MNHNS and SASEGT. This chain's CDR3 is CASSPVGPTNCGYTF. The CDR3 DNA sequence: TGTGCCAGCAGTCCCGTGGGACCTACTAACTGTGGCTACACCTTC.

This clonotype was counted at least ten times. The rearrangement uses TRBV6-1 and TRBJ2-3; weak D call: TRBD2 (6 bases). The CDR3 is 14 amino acids. Germline V gene lookup returns CDR1 MNHNS and CDR2 SASEGT. Trimming took 5 bases from V and 2 from J, leaving 11 bases between them. CDR3 DNA: TGTGCCAGCAGTCGGGACTCGCTCACAGATACGCAGTATTTT. This translates into CASSRDSLTDTQYF.

The rearrangement uses TRBV24-1 and TRBJ2-1; TRBD2 might be the D (5 bases). Germline V gives CDR1 KGHDR, CDR2 SFDVKD. Between the trimmed V and J ends, which lost 6 bases and 9 bases, there was a span of 14 bases. This CDR3 has 13 residues. In DNA, the CDR3 is TGTGCCACCAGTTTGGGCCCCCGGGGTGAGCAGTTCTTC. Its translation: CATSLGPRGEQFF.

This clonotype was picked up a small number of times. The V gene is TRBV29-1, the J gene TRBJ1-2; 10 bases fit TRBD1. The germline V gene has CDR1 SQVTM and CDR2 ANQGSEA. CDR3 length equals 14 residues. V lost 5 bases, J lost 4 bases, and 7 bases stayed unmatched. The CDR3 loop is CSVPPGQGTYGYTF. In DNA, the CDR3 is TGCAGCGTTCCTCCGGGACAGGGGACCTATGGCTACACCTTC.

This clonotype was seen ten or more times. The V gene is TRBV7-2, the J gene TRBJ2-7; 7 bases align to TRBD1. Germline CDR1 is SGHTA and CDR2 is FQGNSA. The CDR3 sequence is 15 residues long. V was clipped by 1 base and J by 0 bases; unmatched bases: 3. The CDR3 sequence is CASSLVGQTSYEQYF. The CDR3 nucleotides are TGTGCCAGCAGCTTAGTGGGACAGACCTCCTACGAGCAGTACTTC.

This clonotype has at least ten counts. The chain combines TRBV6-2 or TRBV6-3 with TRBJ1-2; 7 nucleotides agree with TRBD1. V was pared by 7 bases and J by 9 bases, with 14 bases of the junction left unmatched. Germline values: CDR1 MNHEY, CDR2 SVGEGT. This CDR3 has 14 amino acids. The chain's CDR3 is CASNYGGDSLRYTF. The CDR3 DNA is TGTGCCAGCAACTACGGAGGGGACAGTCTCCGCTACACCTTC.

V is TRBV9 and J is TRBJ2-7; D is uncertain. Germline loops: CDR1 SGDLS, CDR2 YYNGEE. Trimming cost V 1 base and J 6 bases, with 11 bases left between them. CDR3 length: 13 residues. Here the CDR3 reads CASSVRASSEQYF. In nucleotides, the CDR3 is TGTGCCAGCAGCGTACGGGCTTCGTCCGAGCAGTACTTC.

This clonotype was detected ten times or more. The chain couples TRBV12-3 or TRBV12-4 to TRBJ1-1; D is undetermined. This CDR3 contains 14 residues. V lost 7 bases and J lost 1, with 13 bases in between. CDR3 sequence reads: CASTLSGSNTEAFF. The CDR3 bases are TGTGCCAGCACCCTCTCGGGTTCGAACACTGAAGCTTTCTTT.

The rearrangement joins TRBV9 to TRBJ2-1, with D unclear. The CDR3 runs to 15 residues. Germline assignment: CDR1 SGDLS and CDR2 YYNGEE. V dropped 0 bases and J dropped 0 bases, with 7 bases sitting between them. In DNA form, the CDR3 reads TGTGCCAGCAGCGTAGCGACTGGCTCCTACAATGAGCAGTTCTTC. Translation: CASSVATGSYNEQFF.

A few counts support this clonotype. The chain carries TRBV15 and TRBJ2-3; TRBD2 aligns across 8 bases. The CDR3 length is 16 residues. V lost 5 bases and J lost 3; bases outside the gene matches: 10. Germline lookup yields CDR1 LNHNV and CDR2 YYDKDF (reference sequence). CDR3 protein: CATSPRAGVGTDTQYF. The CDR3 DNA follows: TGTGCCACCAGCCCGAGAGCGGGAGTGGGAACAGATACGCAGTATTTT.

This clonotype was detected only a few times. The chain recombines TRBV18 with TRBJ2-5, with no clear D. Germline V lookup: CDR1 KGHSH, CDR2 LQKENI. The CDR3 runs 15 residues. V gave up 2 bases and J gave up 2 bases, with 12 bases separating them. The CDR3 protein is CASSPFSRDQETQYF. The CDR3 region has the DNA TGTGCCAGCTCACCATTTTCGCGAGATCAAGAGACCCAGTACTTC.

This clonotype was found a few times. The chain uses TRBV27 and TRBJ1-2; TRBD1 matches 12 bases. Germline CDR1 and CDR2: MNHEY and SMNVEV (reference sequence). CDR3 length: 14 residues. V was pared by 7 bases and J by 8 bases, with 8 bases of the junction left unmatched. The CDR3 sequence is CASTGTGGFGGYTF. CDR3 DNA: TGTGCCAGCACCGGGACAGGGGGCTTCGGGGGCTACACCTTC.

This clonotype was seen ten or more times. The V gene is TRBV2, the J gene TRBJ2-7; 11 positions match TRBD1. This CDR3 has 16 residues. Germline CDR1 reads SNHLY; CDR2 reads FYNNEI. V lost 0 bases, J lost 5 bases, and 6 bases stayed unmatched. The CDR3 region is CASSEAPRTGGHEQYF. As DNA, the CDR3 is TGTGCCAGCAGTGAAGCGCCCCGGACAGGGGGCCACGAGCAGTACTTC. Full variable domain (remainder filled in from reference TRBV2 and TRBJ2-7): EPEVTQTPSHQVTQMGQEVILRCVPISNHLYFYWYRQILGQKVEFLVSFYNNEISEKSEIFDDQFSVERPDGSNFTLKIRSTKLEDSAMYFCASSEAPRTGGHEQYFGPGTRLTVT.